This entry describes one T cell receptor beta chain. The sample is drawn from a study of blood T cell repertoires in COVID-19. Study information: The origin of the acute and convalescent COVID-19 samples was the United States, Italy and Spain. Sources were T cells, B-cell-depleted T cells, or PBMCs; the material itself was cDNA or gDNA.

The trim removed 0 bases at V and 4 bases at J, leaving 9 bases unmatched. This CDR3 is built from 17 residues. CDR1 is LNHNV and CDR2 is YYDKDF in the germline V gene (reference sequence). Donors were grouped by their self-reported clinical history. Source study methods: Nucleated cell counts were estimated from reference gene primer amplification. TCRdb keeps only in-frame clones here, not all; method: immunoSEQ multiplex PCR. From that table come the V and J calls and clone size; the DNA was used to work out D and trimming. This table has roughly 250,000 clones, about nine tenths appearing once. This receptor was obtained from a human donor in a cohort exposed to, infected with or recovered from COVID-19 (not recorded which). The donor label of this sample is uncertain. The sample comprised PBMCs or T cells enriched from blood (not recorded which). The gene calls are TRBV15 and TRBJ1-2; 9 bases map to TRBD1. The CDR3 DNA reads TGTGCCACCAGCAGAGATCAGATGACAGGGGGAGTCTATGGCTACACCTTC. Translating gives CATSRDQMTGGVYGYTF.